The 25 T cell receptor beta chains given below trace back to one sample, sequenced in a study of cytotoxic CD8 clonotypes in ibrutinib-treated CLL. This table comes from immunoSEQ multiplex PCR, and its TCRdb copy is limited to in-frame clones, with some not included. The data contain roughly 63,000 clones, roughly 59% of them singletons. Sequencing was performed on PBMCs, taken after 12 months of ibrutinib treatment. These receptor sequences come from a human donor with chronic lymphocytic leukemia.

This sequence joins TRBV6-1 and TRBJ1-6; 9 bases align to TRBD1. Germline V gives CDR1 MNHNS, CDR2 SASEGT. Trimming removed 10 bases from V and 10 bases from J; junction bases left unmatched: 14. CDR3 length: 15 residues. The chain's CDR3 is CATQPPGTGMSPLHF. In nucleotides, the CDR3 is TGTGCCACCCAACCCCCCGGGACAGGGATGTCACCCCTCCACTTT.

V and J are TRBV7-8 and TRBJ2-1; maybe TRBD2 (5 bases). CDR3 length: 17 residues. Trimming shortened V by 1 base and J by 8 bases, and 21 bases separated the two germline ends. Per germline, CDR1 SGHVS and CDR2 FQNEAQ. Here the CDR3 DNA reads TGTGCCAGCAGCTTAGAAGCGGTGGGTCTCCCGCGGGATGAGCAGTTCTTC. This gives the protein CASSLEAVGLPRDEQFF. Full variable domain (remainder filled in from reference TRBV7-8 and TRBJ2-1): GAGVSQSPRYKVAKRGQDVALRCDPISGHVSLFWYQQALGQGPEFLTYFQNEAQLDKSGLPSDRFFAERPEGSVSTLKIQRTQQEDSAVYLCASSLEAVGLPRDEQFFGPGTRLTVL.

This clone was seen a few times. V usage is TRBV27 and J usage is TRBJ1-2; D perhaps matches TRBD1 (5 bases). The CDR3 runs to 13 residues. Germline V gives CDR1 MNHEY, CDR2 SMNVEV (reference sequence). With 2 bases removed from V and 3 bases from J, the gap between germline ends came to 7 bases. The CDR3 loop is CASSLRGDYGYTF. The CDR3 DNA is TGTGCCAGCAGTTTAAGAGGGGACTATGGCTACACCTTC.

The chain joins TRBV28 to TRBJ1-5; 7 nucleotides match TRBD1. The germline CDR1 and CDR2 sequences are MDHEN and SYDVKM. This CDR3 contains 13 residues. V lost 6 bases to trimming and J lost 6 bases; unmatched junction nucleotides: 5. The CDR3 is CASRDRDTQPQHF. As DNA, the CDR3 is TGTGCCAGCAGAGACAGGGATACTCAGCCCCAGCATTTT.

The gene calls are TRBV5-1 and TRBJ2-7; D is undetermined. V was clipped by 1 base and J by 3 bases, with 8 bases between them. The CDR3 covers 13 residues. Germline CDR1 and CDR2: SGHRS and YFSETQ. CDR3 sequence reads: CASSLSVNYEQYV. The CDR3 DNA reads as TGCGCCAGCAGCTTGTCGGTCAACTACGAGCAGTACGTC.

The chain couples TRBV5-1 to TRBJ2-7; D remains unclear. Between the trimmed V and J ends, which lost 2 bases and 4 bases, there was a span of 10 bases. The germline CDR1 and CDR2 sequences are SGHRS and YFSETQ. The CDR3 covers 13 residues. CDR3 amino acids: CASSLDGRYEQYF. The DNA of the CDR3 is TGCGCCAGCAGCTTAGACGGACGATACGAGCAGTACTTC.

This clone was seen ten or more times. This chain links TRBV29-1 with TRBJ1-1, with D possibly being TRBD1 (6 bases). The CDR3 runs 13 residues. The germline V gene encodes CDR1 SQVTM and CDR2 ANQGSEA. Trimming shortened V by 4 bases and J by 0 bases, and 9 bases separated the two germline ends. In DNA, the CDR3 is TGCAGCGTTGCTACAGGGCTGAACACTGAAGCTTTCTTT. Translating gives CSVATGLNTEAFF.

The CDR3 DNA reads TGTGCCAGCAGTATAATTGGACTAGCGGTTAGCACAGATACGCAGTATTTT. It encodes CASSIIGLAVSTDTQYF. This rearrangement joins TRBV27 to TRBJ2-3; 10 bases are shared with TRBD2. Germline-derived CDR1 and CDR2 are MNHEY and SMNVEV (reference sequence). The CDR3 consists of 17 residues. V lost 5 bases and J lost 0; bases outside the gene matches: 8.

V usage is TRBV7-9 and J usage is TRBJ1-6; 8 bases align to TRBD1. V was pared by 2 bases and J by 6 bases, with 0 bases of the junction left unmatched. This CDR3 contains 14 residues. Germline CDR1 reads SEHNR; CDR2 reads FQNEAQ (reference sequence). The CDR3 region has the DNA TGTGCCAGCAGCTTACAGGGGGCTAATTCACCCCTCCACTTT. It encodes CASSLQGANSPLHF.

The V gene is TRBV4-1, the J gene TRBJ2-2; 10 nucleotides align to TRBD2. Germline CDR1 MGHRA, CDR2 YSYEKL. This CDR3 comprises 16 residues. The V segment lost 1 base and the J segment 6 bases; nucleotides outside the gene matches: 5. CDR3 amino acids: CASSQVRLAGAGELFF. DNA of the CDR3: TGCGCCAGCAGCCAAGTAAGGCTAGCGGGAGCCGGGGAGCTGTTTTTT.

There are many counts of this clone. The chain employs TRBV7-6 and TRBJ1-6; 11 bases map to TRBD1. Germline V CDR1 and CDR2: SGHVS, FNYEAQ. The ends lost 5 bases at V and 5 bases at J; junction bases unmatched: 5. CDR3 size: 16 residues. The CDR3 reads CASSPGTGGNNSPLHF. In DNA form, the CDR3 reads TGTGCCAGCAGCCCCGGGACAGGGGGTAATAATTCACCCCTCCACTTT.

The gene calls are TRBV10-1 and TRBJ2-1, with 8 bases identical to TRBD2. The CDR3 has 18 amino acids. V lost 6 bases, J lost 3 bases, and 16 bases stayed unmatched. Germline-derived CDR1 and CDR2 are WNHNN and SYGVQD (reference sequence). The CDR3 is CASSAHSGAGGHYNEQFF. CDR3 bases: TGCGCCAGCAGCGCCCACTCGGGGGCGGGGGGCCACTACAATGAGCAGTTCTTC.

The chain couples TRBV10-3 to TRBJ2-5; 12 bases align to TRBD2. CDR3 length: 14 residues. Trimming removed 10 bases from V and 4 bases from J; junction bases left unmatched: 7. From germline, CDR1 is ENHRY and CDR2 SYGVKD. CDR3 coding DNA: TGTGCCACCGCGACTAGCGGGGGAAGAGAGACCCAGTACTTC. Protein: CATATSGGRETQYF.

V usage is TRBV7-2 and J usage is TRBJ2-1; tentatively, D is TRBD2 (5 bases). This CDR3 has 11 residues. Germline V gene data show CDR1 as SGHTA and CDR2 as FQGNSA. Deletions cut 5 bases from V and 15 bases from J, with 14 bases between. The CDR3 spells CASSQRGSWFF. For the CDR3, the DNA is TGTGCCAGCAGCCAACGGGGTTCATGGTTCTTC.

This chain links TRBV7-6 with TRBJ2-5; D may be TRBD1 (6 bases). This CDR3 has 15 amino acids. Germline values: CDR1 SGHVS, CDR2 FNYEAQ. Between the trimmed V and J ends, which lost 5 bases and 3 bases, there was a span of 16 bases. The CDR3 region is CASSIRTAFEETQYF. CDR3 in DNA: TGTGCCAGCAGCATAAGGACAGCTTTTGAAGAGACCCAGTACTTC.

This clone was picked up a small number of times. V gene TRBV7-9 combines with J gene TRBJ1-1; D gene unclear. Deletions cut 1 base from V and 1 base from J, with 10 bases between. The CDR3 is made up of 15 amino acids. Germline-derived CDR1 and CDR2 are SEHNR and FQNEAQ (reference sequence). The CDR3 sequence is CASSLGWGGNTEAFF. The DNA for the CDR3 is TGTGCCAGCAGCTTAGGGTGGGGAGGGAACACTGAAGCTTTCTTT. The whole variable domain, filled in from reference TRBV7-9 and TRBJ1-1, reads DTGVSQNPRHKITKRGQNVTFRCDPISEHNRLYWYRQTLGQGPEFLTYFQNEAQLEKSRLLSDRFSAERPKGSFSTLEIQRTEQGDSAMYLCASSLGWGGNTEAFFGQGTRLTVV.

The chain has TRBV27 and TRBJ1-5; D perhaps matches TRBD1 (6 bases). The CDR3 sequence is 14 residues long. Trimming removed 6 bases at V and 1 base at J, with 10 bases between. Per germline, CDR1 MNHEY and CDR2 SMNVEV (reference sequence). The CDR3: CASSLQGSNQPQHF. CDR3 nucleotides: TGTGCCAGCAGCTTACAGGGAAGCAATCAGCCCCAGCATTTT.

The rearrangement links TRBV10-2 to TRBJ1-3, with D possibly being TRBD1 (5 bases). This CDR3 comprises 16 residues. Germline CDR1 and CDR2: WSHSY and SAAADI. Trimming left V 3 bases short and J 2 bases short, with 14 bases between. CDR3 sequence reads: CASSDSPGTAGNTIYF. In DNA form, the CDR3 reads TGCGCCAGCAGTGATTCTCCAGGGACCGCTGGAAACACCATATATTTT.

This clone was seen a few times. The chain links TRBV19 to TRBJ2-7, with D possibly being TRBD1 (5 bases). Trimming took 6 bases from V and 1 from J, leaving 10 bases between them. The CDR3 sequence is 13 residues long. Germline V gene data show CDR1 as LNHDA and CDR2 as SQIVND (reference sequence). The CDR3 DNA follows: TGTGCCAGTAGGATGGCAGGGTCCTACGAGCAGTACTTC. Its protein product is CASRMAGSYEQYF.

This clone was observed at least ten times. The CDR3 protein is CASSLRRTRGGELFF. The CDR3 region has the DNA TGTGCCAGCAGTCTTCGACGCACGCGCGGCGGGGAGCTGTTTTTT. The rearrangement joins TRBV6-5 to TRBJ2-2; D is uncertain. Per the germline V gene, CDR1 is MNHEY and CDR2 is SVGAGI. The V end lost 5 bases, the J end lost 7 bases, and 17 bases lay between the germline ends. This CDR3 region has 15 residues.

The genes are TRBV28 and TRBJ1-1; D is unresolved. V lost 3 bases to trimming and J lost 4 bases, with 12 bases between them. Germline V CDR1 and CDR2: MDHEN, SYDVKM. The CDR3 consists of 14 residues. The CDR3 coding sequence is TGTGCCAGCAGTTTGGGGATGGGCAGCACTGAAGCTTTCTTT. This gives the protein CASSLGMGSTEAFF.

This chain links TRBV5-6 with TRBJ2-3; possibly TRBD2 for D (5 bases). CDR3 size: 12 residues. The ends were cut back, 0 bases at V and 7 bases at J, with 6 bases in the middle. CDR1 is SGHDT and CDR2 is YYEEEE in the germline V gene. The CDR3 reads CASSLAGYTQYF. The CDR3 DNA is TGTGCCAGCAGCTTGGCGGGGTATACGCAGTATTTT.

This chain links TRBV19 with TRBJ2-7; 9 nucleotides line up with TRBD2. The CDR3 loop spans 15 amino acids. Germline loops: CDR1 LNHDA, CDR2 SQIVND (reference sequence). Trimming removed 3 bases from V and 4 bases from J; junction bases left unmatched: 7. CDR3 DNA sequence: TGTGCCAGTAGTATTCGGGCGGGGGGGCTGTACGAGCAGTACTTC. Translation: CASSIRAGGLYEQYF.

This clone was found many times. The V and J genes are TRBV28 and TRBJ2-7, with no clear D. V lost 7 bases and J 4 bases, leaving 8 bases between the germline ends. CDR1 is MDHEN and CDR2 is SYDVKM in the germline V gene. The CDR3 contains 11 residues. CDR3 nucleotide sequence: TGTGCCAGCACTTCGAGGTACGAGCAGTACTTC. The encoded protein is CASTSRYEQYF.

The chain links TRBV21-1 to TRBJ2-7; the table assigns TRBD1, which was not confirmed against the DNA. TRBV21-1 is given as a pseudogene. CDR3 length equals 15 residues. This CDR3 reads CASSPGTGDPYEQYV. DNA for the CDR3: TGTGCCAGCAGCCCGGGGACAGGGGACCCCTACGAGCAGTACGTC.